Detailed here is one T cell receptor beta chain. These data come from a study of control samples from healthy donors and cancer patients. The data were produced by immunoSEQ multiplex PCR, yet TCRdb's version contains in-frame clones alone and is incomplete. Of 90,000 to 120,000 clones in the sample, approximately 84% were seen once. V lost 1 base and J lost 7, with 18 bases in between. Germline V gene data show CDR1 as SGHDT and CDR2 as YYEEEE. This CDR3 region has 16 residues. The clonotype comes from a man aged 18 to 30 in good health. The rearrangement links TRBV5-6 to TRBJ2-1; no clear D. Source material: blood. The CDR3 spells CASSLQASGLRNEQFF. For the CDR3, the DNA is TGTGCCAGCAGCTTGCAGGCTAGTGGGCTAAGAAATGAGCAGTTCTTC.